The 32 T cell receptor beta chains in this list originate from one sample, sequenced in a study of regulatory T cells in long-lasting Graves disease. The time point is: newly diagnosed GD, antithyroid drugs for less than 3 months. Isolated PBMC RNA provided the starting material for the TCR library. Both iRepertoire HTBI primers and Arm-PCR of CDR3 regions were used to build the TCR beta libraries. TCRdb re-called the multiplex PCR reads with MiXCR, one entry per CDR3 protein. The repertoire holds approximately 350,000 distinct CDR3 sequences, with 15% to 20% as singletons. In addition, the sample was reused for a study of T cells in Graves' hyperthyroidism and ophthalmopathy.

The input for sequencing was peripheral blood mononuclear cells (PBMCs), taken at new diagnosis, from a patient treated with antithyroid drugs. These receptors all stem from a woman between 18 and 29 years old with Graves disease.

This clonotype has at least ten counts. The chain recombines TRBV20-1 with TRBJ2-7; 13 bases map to TRBD2. Germline assignment: CDR1 DFQATT and CDR2 SNEGSKA (reference sequence). This CDR3 has 16 amino acids. V trimming: 2 bases; J trimming: 3 bases; junction bases outside the gene matches: 7. The CDR3 coding sequence is TGCAGTGCTAGACATTTACGACTAGCGGGGGGCTACGAGCAGTACTTC. This gives the protein CSARHLRLAGGYEQYF.

This clonotype was found a few times. The chain joins TRBV12-3 or TRBV12-4 to TRBJ2-3, with 11 bases matching TRBD1. The CDR3 runs to 15 residues. After removal of 6 bases from V and 4 bases from J, the junction contained 6 bases not matched to a gene. The CDR3 here is CASSRGTGGPDTQYF. The CDR3 DNA reads as TGTGCCAGCAGCCGCGGGACAGGGGGGCCAGATACGCAGTATTTT.

The V call is TRBV28, the J call TRBJ1-2, with D possibly matching TRBD1 (5 bases). Germline V CDR1 and CDR2: MDHEN, SYDVKM. CDR3 length: 15 residues. V was shortened by 8 bases and J by 7 bases, with 23 bases between the two germline ends. The chain's CDR3 is CASGAATPHVLGYTF. The DNA of the CDR3 is TGTGCCAGCGGGGCAGCCACCCCCCATGTTCTTGGCTACACCTTC.

This clonotype was found many times. The J gene is TRBJ2-3, the V gene TRBV7-9; 9 nucleotides agree with TRBD1. CDR3 length equals 16 residues. CDR1 SEHNR and CDR2 FQNEAQ come from the germline V gene (reference sequence). With 5 bases clipped from V and 3 bases from J, the junction kept 9 bases outside the gene matches. The CDR3 DNA reads TGTGCCAGCAGCCCATGGGGACAGGGAAGGACAGATACGCAGTATTTT. It is translated as CASSPWGQGRTDTQYF.

At least ten counts were recorded for this clonotype. The junction shows a germline mismatch at one end, possibly a read error. The chain joins TRBV5-1 to TRBJ1-2; weak D call: TRBD1 (6 bases). CDR3 length equals 15 residues. Germline CDR1 SGHRS, CDR2 YFSETQ. In DNA form, the CDR3 reads TGTGCCAGCAGCACATACAGGGTGCGGAACTATGGCTACACCTTC. It translates to CASSTYRVRNYGYTF.

This clonotype was detected ten times or more. J is TRBJ2-7 and V is TRBV6-2 or TRBV6-3; D gene unclear. CDR1 and CDR2 from the germline V gene are MNHEY and SVGEGT. The CDR3 contains 13 residues. V gave up 6 bases and J gave up 2 bases, with 11 bases separating them. The CDR3 loop is CASRPGFTYEQYF. CDR3 nucleotides: TGTGCCAGCAGACCTGGATTTACCTACGAGCAGTACTTC.

This clonotype was counted ten times or more. This sequence joins TRBV5-1 and TRBJ2-7; 7 nucleotides match TRBD1. Per germline, CDR1 SGHRS and CDR2 YFSETQ. The CDR3 spans 14 residues. V lost 4 bases, J lost 3 bases, and 7 bases stayed unmatched. CDR3 in amino acids: CASSLRQGHYEQYF. CDR3 DNA sequence: TGCGCCAGCAGCCTGCGACAGGGCCACTACGAGCAGTACTTC.

In its sample, this clonotype was seen many times. The chain uses TRBV2 and TRBJ2-5; either TRBD1 or TRBD2 may fit D (5 bases each). This CDR3 region has 15 residues. V lost 8 bases, J lost 2 bases, and 18 bases lay in between. Germline CDR1 and CDR2: SNHLY and FYNNEI. Here the CDR3 reads CASRDPSLRQETQYF. The CDR3 region has the DNA TGTGCCAGCCGGGACCCATCTTTGAGACAAGAGACCCAGTACTTC.

The table lists this clonotype with many counts. The gene calls are TRBV28 and TRBJ1-1; tentatively, D is TRBD1 (5 bases). This CDR3 comprises 16 residues. The V end was cut by 6 bases, the J end by 4 bases, with 21 bases between. Germline V gives CDR1 MDHEN, CDR2 SYDVKM. The CDR3 is CASSRRGGGSRTEAFF. The CDR3 DNA sequence: TGTGCCAGCAGCCGGCGGGGGGGGGGATCGCGCACTGAAGCTTTCTTT.

In this sample, this clonotype turned up many times. The V gene is TRBV2, the J gene TRBJ2-1; the D gene is possibly TRBD1 (5 bases). CDR3 length: 15 residues. The germline V gene encodes CDR1 SNHLY and CDR2 FYNNEI. The germline V and J ends were trimmed by 2 bases and 4 bases, with 12 bases remaining between them. This CDR3 reads CASSENRKNYNEQFF. The CDR3 bases are TGTGCCAGCAGTGAAAACAGGAAAAATTACAATGAGCAGTTCTTC. The variable domain in full, completed from reference TRBV2 and TRBJ2-1, reads EPEVTQTPSHQVTQMGQEVILRCVPISNHLYFYWYRQILGQKVEFLVSFYNNEISEKSEIFDDQFSVERPDGSNFTLKIRSTKLEDSAMYFCASSENRKNYNEQFFGPGTRLTVL.

Many counts were recorded for this clonotype. The V and J genes are TRBV5-1 and TRBJ2-4; TRBD2 might be the D (6 bases). Germline lookup yields CDR1 SGHRS and CDR2 YFSETQ. With 5 bases removed from V and 0 bases from J, the gap between germline ends came to 12 bases. The CDR3 covers 15 residues. CDR3 sequence: CASRPGTLAKNIQYF. The DNA of the CDR3 is TGCGCCAGCAGACCCGGGACTCTAGCCAAAAACATTCAGTACTTC. Based on the CDR3 plus reference TRBV5-1 and TRBJ2-4, the full variable domain is KAGVTQTPRYLIKTRGQQVTLSCSPISGHRSVSWYQQTPGQGLQFLFEYFSETQRNKGNFPGRFSGRQFSNSRSEMNVSTLELGDSALYLCASRPGTLAKNIQYFGAGTRLSVL.

The rearrangement links TRBV12-3 or TRBV12-4 to TRBJ1-1; no clear D. Trimming stripped 6 bases from V and 2 bases from J, with 13 bases between. The CDR3 sequence is 14 residues long. CDR3 DNA sequence: TGTGCCAGCAGACCTCGAGGGTTAAACACTGAAGCTTTCTTT. Translated, it gives CASRPRGLNTEAFF.

This clonotype was counted between two and nine times. The chain carries TRBV5-6 and TRBJ1-6; tentatively, D is TRBD1 (5 bases). V was clipped by 1 base and J by 13 bases, with 15 bases between them. In germline, CDR1 is SGHDT, CDR2 YYEEEE. This CDR3 is built from 14 residues. This CDR3 is CASSLLQDTLPLHF. The DNA of the CDR3 is TGTGCCAGCAGCTTGTTACAGGACACACTCCCCCTCCACTTT.

This clonotype was found a few times. The V gene is TRBV9, the J gene TRBJ1-1; weak D call: TRBD1 (5 bases). The CDR3 runs to 13 residues. Germline loops: CDR1 SGDLS, CDR2 YYNGEE. The ends were cut back, 2 bases at V and 8 bases at J, with 13 bases in the middle. The CDR3 reads CASSVGGTDEAFF. In nucleotides, the CDR3 is TGTGCCAGCAGCGTGGGAGGGACTGACGAAGCTTTCTTT.

This clonotype was counted many times. This rearrangement joins TRBV7-9 to TRBJ2-7, with 9 bases aligning to TRBD2. J lost 7 bases, V lost 3 bases, and 7 bases had no gene match. From germline, CDR1 is SEHNR and CDR2 FQNEAQ (reference sequence). The CDR3 runs 14 residues. The chain's CDR3 is CASSFGTSQKEQYF. The CDR3 DNA sequence: TGTGCCAGCAGCTTCGGGACTAGCCAGAAAGAGCAGTACTTC.

This sequence joins TRBV20-1 and TRBJ2-1; 9 bases fit TRBD2. The CDR3 contains 14 residues. V lost 6 bases, J lost 4 bases, and 7 bases stayed unmatched. Germline V gene data show CDR1 as DFQATT and CDR2 as SNEGSKA (reference sequence). In DNA, the CDR3 is TGCAGTGCAAAGACTAGCGGAGCTTACAATGAGCAGTTCTTC. Residues: CSAKTSGAYNEQFF.

With respect to this clonotype: Being one base from a much bigger clone, this may be a read error. The chain couples TRBV5-4 to TRBJ1-1, with D possibly being TRBD1 (5 bases). CDR3 length equals 15 residues. The germline CDR1 and CDR2 sequences are SGHNT and YYREEE (reference sequence). The CDR3 bases are TGTGCCAGCAGCTTGGAACAGGCCCGGCGCACTGGAGCTTTCTTT. It is translated as CASSLEQARRTGAFF.

This clonotype was seen a single time. The chain carries TRBV20-1 and TRBJ2-1, with 8 bases fitting TRBD2. The CDR3 consists of 13 residues. Germline CDR1 is DFQATT and CDR2 is SNEGSKA (reference sequence). Unmatched junction bases numbered 3, after V lost 6 bases and J lost 2 bases. Here the CDR3 DNA reads TGCAGTGCCGAGCGGGGGCCCTACAATGAGCAGTTCTTC. It is translated as CSAERGPYNEQFF.

The V and J genes are TRBV7-9 and TRBJ2-3, with 14 bases matching TRBD2. TRBJ2-1 matches the DNA end more closely, so the J call is doubtful. Germline V gene lookup returns CDR1 SEHNR and CDR2 FQNEAQ (reference sequence). This CDR3 comprises 16 residues. CDR3 DNA sequence: TGTGCCAGCAGCCTGACTAGCGGGAGGGCCCTCAATGAGCAGTTCTTC. Encoded protein: CASSLTSGRALNEQFF.

This clonotype was picked up many times. The chain couples TRBV28 to TRBJ2-3, with D hard to call. CDR3 length: 17 residues. Germline CDR1 is MDHEN and CDR2 is SYDVKM. The ends were cut back, 4 bases at V and 0 bases at J, with 17 bases in the middle. The CDR3 protein is CASSWYFRQTSTDTQYF. Written as DNA, the CDR3 is TGTGCCAGCAGTTGGTATTTCAGGCAAACTAGCACAGATACGCAGTATTTT. The full variable domain, with the rest looked up from reference TRBV28 and TRBJ2-3, is DVKVTQSSRYLVKRTGEKVFLECVQDMDHENMFWYRQDPGLGLRLIYFSYDVKMKEKGDIPEGYSVSREKKERFSLILESASTNQTSMYLCASSWYFRQTSTDTQYFGPGTRLTVL.

This clonotype was detected a few times. CDR3 nucleotide sequence: TGTGCCACCAGTGATTTAGGACAAGGGGCTTACAATGAGCAGTTCTTC. This translates into CATSDLGQGAYNEQFF. V gene TRBV24-1 combines with J gene TRBJ2-1; TRBD1 is a possible D gene (5 bases). In germline, CDR1 is KGHDR, CDR2 SFDVKD. V was cut by 1 base and J by 4 bases, with 13 bases left in between. The CDR3 totals 16 residues.

V usage is TRBV9 and J usage is TRBJ2-5, with TRBD1 identical over 12 bases. CDR3 length: 15 amino acids. The V gene's germline CDR1 is SGDLS and CDR2 YYNGEE. Trimming cost V 4 bases and J 5 bases; bases outside gene matches: 6. The CDR3 here is CASSPPGQGAETQYF. The CDR3 region has the DNA TGTGCCAGCAGCCCCCCGGGACAGGGGGCTGAGACCCAGTACTTC.

Note on this clonotype: This may stem from a read error, because a much larger clone lies one nucleotide away. V and J are TRBV27 and TRBJ2-5, with 16 positions matching TRBD2. With the DNA end fitting TRBJ2-1 better, the J assignment may be wrong. Germline V CDR1 and CDR2: MNHEY, SMNVEV (reference sequence). CDR3 length equals 17 residues. The CDR3, as DNA: TGTGCCAACAGTTTGGGACTAGCGGGAGGGTTGGGCGATGAGCAGTTCTTC. The encoded protein is CANSLGLAGGLGDEQFF.

This clonotype was picked up a small number of times. The rearrangement links TRBV19 to TRBJ2-2; 8 bases align to TRBD1. The CDR3 consists of 14 residues. Germline CDR1 reads LNHDA; CDR2 reads SQIVND (reference sequence). The V and J ends lost 9 bases and 4 bases, in that order; junction bases with no gene match: 7. The CDR3 bases are TGTGCCAGCAGGGGGCGAGTAGGCACCGGGGAGCTGTTTTTT. Amino acid sequence: CASRGRVGTGELFF.

This chain links TRBV2 with TRBJ2-2; a weak D match, TRBD1 (5 bases). CDR3 length: 15 amino acids. Trimming took off 6 bases at V and 2 bases at J, with 13 bases between the two ends. Germline CDR1 reads SNHLY; CDR2 reads FYNNEI. In DNA, the CDR3 is TGTGCCAGCAGATCCAGGGTACCTAACACCGGGGAGCTGTTTTTT. The encoded protein is CASRSRVPNTGELFF.

The chain links TRBV20-1 to TRBJ1-1; D ambiguous. The CDR3 runs to 12 residues. From germline, CDR1 is DFQATT and CDR2 SNEGSKA (reference sequence). V lost 3 bases to trimming and J lost 6 bases, with 11 bases between them. CDR3: CSARRSGPEAFF. The CDR3 nucleotides read TGCAGTGCTAGGAGGTCTGGCCCTGAAGCTTTCTTT.

This clonotype has just a few counts. V gene TRBV27 combines with J gene TRBJ2-1; no reliable D call. Germline V gene data show CDR1 as MNHEY and CDR2 as SMNVEV (reference sequence). Between the trimmed V and J ends, which lost 7 bases and 9 bases, there was a span of 10 bases. This CDR3 has 11 amino acids. Here the CDR3 reads CASNFGSEQFF. The DNA for the CDR3 is TGTGCCAGCAATTTCGGATCTGAGCAGTTCTTC.

This clonotype was seen at least ten times. The chain is built from TRBV7-4 and TRBJ1-1; D not certain. CDR3 size: 12 residues. The germline gives CDR1 SGHVT, CDR2 SQSDAQ. The ends were cut back, 6 bases at V and 10 bases at J, with 15 bases in the middle. DNA of the CDR3: TGTGCCAGCAGACGACTCGGGTTTTTAGCTTTCTTT. Translated, it gives CASRRLGFLAFF.

This chain's CDR3 is CAISATGQGATEAFF. CDR3 sequence (DNA): TGTGCCATCAGTGCTACAGGACAGGGCGCGACTGAAGCTTTCTTT. The chain couples TRBV10-3 to TRBJ1-1, with 8 bases identical to TRBD1. The length of the CDR3 is 15 residues. Germline CDR1 reads ENHRY; CDR2 reads SYGVKD. V dropped 4 bases and J dropped 5; count of bases not matched to a gene: 9.

There are many counts of this clonotype. This sequence joins TRBV11-3 and TRBJ2-1; D unclear. Germline CDR1 is SGHNT and CDR2 is YENEEA. The V end was cut by 5 bases, the J end by 1 base, with 9 bases between. CDR3 size: 14 residues. The CDR3, as DNA: TGTGCCAGCAGCCCCCTCGGGTCCTACAATGAGCAGTTCTTC. It codes for CASSPLGSYNEQFF.

This clonotype was seen ten or more times. The rearrangement links TRBV3-1 to TRBJ2-7; 8 bases fit TRBD2. CDR1 LGHDT and CDR2 YNNKEL come from the germline V gene (reference sequence). V shed 2 bases, J shed 2 bases, and the junction held 11 bases outside the gene matches. The CDR3 length is 17 residues. The CDR3 DNA reads as TGTGCCAGCAGCCAAAGAGTTCCGGGACTAGAAACCTACGAGCAGTACTTC. As protein: CASSQRVPGLETYEQYF.

This clonotype was seen ten or more times. V usage is TRBV28 and J usage is TRBJ2-5; 8 nucleotides agree with TRBD1. CDR1 and CDR2 from the germline V gene are MDHEN and SYDVKM. Trimming took 6 bases from V and 9 from J; bases not matched to a gene: 12. The CDR3 spans 14 residues. The CDR3 loop reads CASSRSGQAAAQYF. DNA for the CDR3: TGTGCCAGCAGCCGCTCGGGACAGGCCGCGGCCCAGTACTTC.